This T cell receptor beta chain was obtained from a study of T cell responses to AZD1222 COVID-19 vaccine. The protocol was immunoSEQ multiplex PCR, while the TCRdb copy is restricted to in-frame clones and leaves out a portion. This sample has approximately 90,000 clones, with approximately 92% found just once. This TCR was sampled from an adult in good health. Sequencing used peripheral blood, obtained on day 0 of AZD1222 vaccination.

The CDR3 DNA reads TGCGCCAGCAGCCAAGATAACAGAATCTACGAGCAGTACTTC. Translation gives CASSQDNRIYEQYF. The chain carries TRBV4-1 and TRBJ2-7; D uncertain. V lost 0 bases, J lost 3 bases, and 9 bases lay in between. CDR1 is MGHRA, CDR2 YSYEKL, per germline. There are 14 residues in the CDR3.